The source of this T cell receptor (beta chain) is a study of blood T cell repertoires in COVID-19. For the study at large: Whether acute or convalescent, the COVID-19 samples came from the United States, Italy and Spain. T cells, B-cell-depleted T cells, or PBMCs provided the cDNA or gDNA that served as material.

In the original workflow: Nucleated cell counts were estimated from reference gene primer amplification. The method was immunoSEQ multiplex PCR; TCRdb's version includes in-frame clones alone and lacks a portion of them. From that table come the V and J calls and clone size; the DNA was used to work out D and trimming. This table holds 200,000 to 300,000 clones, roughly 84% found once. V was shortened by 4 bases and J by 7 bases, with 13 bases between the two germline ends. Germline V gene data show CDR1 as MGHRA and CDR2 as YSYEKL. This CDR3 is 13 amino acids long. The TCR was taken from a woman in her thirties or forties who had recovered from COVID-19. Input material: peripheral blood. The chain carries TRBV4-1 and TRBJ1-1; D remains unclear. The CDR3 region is CASSLGSMSEAFF. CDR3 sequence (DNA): TGCGCCAGCAGCCTCGGGAGTATGAGTGAAGCTTTCTTT.